The 18 T cell receptor beta chains presented below share a single source sample, sequenced in a study of blood T cell repertoires in COVID-19. The data were produced by immunoSEQ multiplex PCR, yet TCRdb's version contains in-frame clones alone and is incomplete. The sample lists some 150,000 clones; roughly 90% were seen once. Sample: peripheral blood. All receptors come from a human donor in a cohort sampled during active COVID-19.

The rearrangement links TRBV11-2 to TRBJ1-1, with a weak D call TRBD1 (5 bases). V was shortened by 4 bases and J by 7 bases, with 13 bases between the two germline ends. Germline CDR1 and CDR2: SGHAT and FQNNGV. CDR3 length: 13 amino acids. The CDR3 DNA reads as TGTGCCAGCAGCTCACTGGGGCGACATGAAGCTTTCTTT. Encoded protein: CASSSLGRHEAFF.

This clone appeared once. In nucleotides, the CDR3 is TGTGCCAGAAAATCGACAGGCGACCGCTTGGGTGAGCAGTACTTC. Its protein product is CARKSTGDRLGEQYF. The rearrangement uses TRBV6-5 and TRBJ2-7; possibly TRBD1 for D (6 bases). The ends were cut back, 9 bases at V and 7 bases at J, with 25 bases in the middle. CDR1 is MNHEY and CDR2 is SVGAGI in the germline V gene. The CDR3 covers 15 residues.

This rearrangement joins TRBV7-2 to TRBJ2-5; TRBD1 aligns across 7 bases. The CDR3 consists of 15 residues. Germline V lookup: CDR1 SGHTA, CDR2 FQGNSA. Trimming took 3 bases from V and 4 from J; bases not matched to a gene: 8. CDR3 in amino acids: CASSLGTASGETQYF. As DNA, the CDR3 is TGTGCCAGCAGCTTGGGGACAGCCTCCGGAGAGACCCAGTACTTC.

The chain has TRBV11-2 and TRBJ2-7, with D perhaps TRBD2 (5 bases). CDR3 length equals 14 residues. Germline CDR1 reads SGHAT; CDR2 reads FQNNGV. With 4 bases removed from V and 0 bases from J, the gap between germline ends came to 10 bases. CDR3 sequence reads: CASSSVAGSYEQYF. CDR3 coding DNA: TGTGCCAGCAGCTCGGTGGCGGGCTCCTACGAGCAGTACTTC.

The CDR3 DNA is TGCGCCAGCAGCCGGCTCCTTACTAGCGGGGTATCAGATACGCAGTATTTT. Translated: CASSRLLTSGVSDTQYF. The chain joins TRBV4-3 to TRBJ2-3; TRBD2 matches 10 bases. V shed 4 bases and J 4 bases; nucleotides not matched to a gene: 11. The CDR3 contains 17 residues. Germline assignment: CDR1 LGHNA and CDR2 YSLEER.

This chain links TRBV7-8 with TRBJ1-5, with no clear D. Germline loops: CDR1 SGHVS, CDR2 FQNEAQ. V was pared by 3 bases and J by 1 base, with 4 bases between. CDR3 length: 13 residues. CDR3 sequence reads: CASSLSSNQPQHF. The CDR3 DNA is TGTGCCAGCAGCTTGAGCAGCAATCAGCCCCAGCATTTT.

In its sample, this clone was seen once. The chain carries TRBV5-1 and TRBJ2-3; 12 bases align to TRBD2. Germline assignment: CDR1 SGHRS and CDR2 YFSETQ. The trim removed 0 bases at V and 8 bases at J, leaving 4 bases unmatched. This CDR3 region has 15 residues. CDR3 sequence reads: CASSLAPSGGATQYF. In DNA form, the CDR3 reads TGCGCCAGCAGCTTGGCCCCTAGCGGGGGGGCTACGCAGTATTTT.

The chain is built from TRBV29-1 and TRBJ2-3, with D maybe TRBD1 (5 bases). Trimming left V 7 bases short and J 2 bases short, with 13 bases between. Germline V gene data show CDR1 as SQVTM and CDR2 as ANQGSEA. This CDR3 spans 13 amino acids. The DNA for the CDR3 is TGCAGCGCTCCGGACACGTCCACAGATACGCAGTATTTT. It translates to CSAPDTSTDTQYF.

J is TRBJ2-5 and V is TRBV20-1; no firm D call. Trimming shortened V by 3 bases and J by 5 bases, and 10 bases separated the two germline ends. Germline V gives CDR1 DFQATT, CDR2 SNEGSKA (reference sequence). This CDR3 spans 12 amino acids. The DNA of the CDR3 is TGCAGTGCTAGTCAACCCGGGGAGACCCAGTACTTC. Amino acids: CSASQPGETQYF.

The chain combines TRBV11-2 with TRBJ2-5, with 10 bases that match TRBD2. The CDR3 consists of 15 residues. Looked up from germline, CDR1 is SGHAT and CDR2 is FQNNGV. V shed 3 bases and J 0 bases; nucleotides not matched to a gene: 1. The CDR3 DNA sequence: TGTGCCAGCAGCTTTACTAGCGGGGACCAAGAGACCCAGTACTTC. It codes for CASSFTSGDQETQYF.

The chain employs TRBV30 and TRBJ1-5; 7 bases are a match to TRBD1. The CDR3 covers 14 residues. V was pared by 3 bases and J by 5 bases, with 7 bases of the junction left unmatched. Looked up from germline, CDR1 is GTSNPN and CDR2 is SVGIG (reference sequence). This CDR3 is CAWSRTGPYQPQHF. The CDR3 nucleotides are TGTGCCTGGAGCCGGACAGGCCCCTATCAGCCCCAGCATTTT.

The CDR3 protein is CASRGAEPLHF. The CDR3 DNA follows: TGTGCCAGCAGGGGGGCTGAACCCCTCCACTTT. This chain uses TRBV28 with TRBJ1-6, with D maybe TRBD1 (6 bases). Trimming left V 6 bases short and J 12 bases short, with 9 bases between. The CDR3 extends over 11 amino acids. In germline, CDR1 is MDHEN, CDR2 SYDVKM.

The chain has TRBV6-5 and TRBJ2-1; possible D gene TRBD1, 6 bases. V lost 10 bases and J 5 bases, leaving 18 bases between the germline ends. The germline V gene encodes CDR1 MNHEY and CDR2 SVGAGI. The CDR3 extends over 14 amino acids. The CDR3 here is CATRGGRLNNEQFF. As DNA, the CDR3 is TGTGCCACCAGGGGCGGGCGCCTCAACAATGAGCAGTTCTTC.

The CDR3 DNA reads as TGTGCCAGCTCACCTCAGGGTCCCGGGGCCAACGTCCTGACTTTC. This translates into CASSPQGPGANVLTF. V is TRBV18 and J is TRBJ2-6, with D possibly being TRBD1 (5 bases). Germline-derived CDR1 and CDR2 are KGHSH and LQKENI. The V end was cut by 3 bases, the J end by 4 bases, with 10 bases between. CDR3 length equals 15 residues.

The genes are TRBV2 and TRBJ2-7; 8 nucleotides agree with TRBD1. The CDR3 extends over 14 amino acids. The V segment lost 7 bases and the J segment 3 bases; nucleotides outside the gene matches: 8. Germline values: CDR1 SNHLY, CDR2 FYNNEI. CDR3 loop: CASKPGQAYYEQYF. CDR3 nucleotides: TGTGCCAGCAAACCGGGACAGGCATACTACGAGCAGTACTTC.

The chain couples TRBV4-2 to TRBJ2-5; 8 bases fit TRBD2. This CDR3 contains 18 residues. Germline assignment: CDR1 LGHNA and CDR2 YNFKEQ. Trimming took 3 bases from V and 8 from J; bases not matched to a gene: 20. For the CDR3, the DNA is TGTGCCAGCAGCCACCCGACCCCGGGGGGGAGAGAGGGGGGTACCCAGTACTTC. This sequence encodes CASSHPTPGGREGGTQYF.

The V gene is TRBV7-2, the J gene TRBJ2-5; D may be TRBD1 (6 bases). V gave up 1 base and J gave up 7 bases, with 16 bases separating them. The CDR3 has 15 residues. CDR1 is SGHTA, CDR2 FQGNSA, per germline. This CDR3 reads CASSLDRVGRATQYF. For the CDR3, the DNA is TGTGCCAGCAGCTTAGACAGGGTAGGAAGGGCGACCCAGTACTTC. Supplemented by reference TRBV7-2 and TRBJ2-5, the full variable domain reads GAGVSQSPSNKVTEKGKDVELRCDPISGHTALYWYRQSLGQGLEFLIYFQGNSAPDKSGLPSDRFSAERTGGSVSTLTIQRTQQEDSAVYLCASSLDRVGRATQYFGPGTRLLVL.

The rearrangement links TRBV6-2 or TRBV6-3 to TRBJ2-7; TRBD1 matches at 9 bases. The germline gives CDR1 MNHEY, CDR2 SVGEGT. The J segment lost 1 base and the V segment lost 2 bases, leaving 6 bases of the junction unmatched. CDR3 length equals 16 residues. CDR3 loop: CASSYRIGTGSYEQYF. The CDR3 DNA follows: TGTGCCAGCAGTTACCGAATCGGGACAGGGTCCTACGAGCAGTACTTC.